This passage covers 30 T cell receptor beta chains from one sample sequenced in a study of patients and donors after allogeneic stem cell transplantation. Each CDR3 protein is one row after TCRdb ran MiXCR on the RT-PCR reads. This sample yields 70,000 or so distinct CDR3 sequences, of which about 25% are seen a single time; about 30% belongs to the top ten. Sequencing was carried out using blood, either unsorted or a sorted T cell fraction (not recorded which). These receptors were taken from a human donor who was either an allogeneic HSCT recipient or a stem cell or donor lymphocyte infusion donor (not recorded which). It is not recorded whose cells these are; they may come from a transplant donor.

The rearrangement uses TRBV7-3 and TRBJ2-2; the D call may be TRBD1 or TRBD2 (5 bases each). Trimming left V 10 bases short and J 5 bases short, with 17 bases between. Germline loops: CDR1 SGHTA, CDR2 FQGTGA. The CDR3 runs to 14 residues. The CDR3 region is CATSPGLDTGELFF. The CDR3 DNA is TGTGCCACCTCTCCGGGGCTGGATACCGGGGAGCTGTTTTTT.

About this clonotype itself: At one end, the junction sequence differs from germline, possibly due to a read error. The chain carries TRBV20-1 and TRBJ1-4; D is undetermined. Per germline, CDR1 DFQATT and CDR2 SNEGSKA (reference sequence). The CDR3 length is 13 residues. DNA of the CDR3: TGCAGTGCCAGAGAGAGTACTAATGAAAAACTGTTTTTT. It yields the protein CSARESTNEKLFF.

The CDR3: CASSLMGQGNTEAFF. CDR3 coding DNA: TGTGCCAGCAGCTTAATGGGACAGGGGAACACTGAAGCTTTCTTT. The J gene is TRBJ1-1, the V gene TRBV7-3, with TRBD1 matching 9 bases. V was clipped by 1 base and J by 1 base; unmatched bases: 1. This CDR3 contains 15 residues. In germline, CDR1 is SGHTA, CDR2 FQGTGA.

This clonotype turned up a few times. The chain is built from TRBV6-5 and TRBJ2-3; 8 nucleotides agree with TRBD2. The CDR3 totals 14 residues. Germline-derived CDR1 and CDR2 are MNHEY and SVGAGI. The V and J ends lost 7 bases and 1 base, in that order; junction bases with no gene match: 4. The CDR3 is CASTREAGTDTQYF. The CDR3 DNA sequence: TGTGCCAGCACGCGGGAGGCGGGCACAGATACGCAGTATTTT.

The chain combines TRBV27 with TRBJ2-1; a weak D match, TRBD2 (7 bases). The CDR3 runs 14 residues. Per germline, CDR1 MNHEY and CDR2 SMNVEV (reference sequence). V lost 7 bases, J lost 7 bases, and 17 bases lay in between. CDR3 amino acids: CASNPPGEGNEQFF. CDR3 DNA: TGTGCCAGCAACCCTCCAGGGGAGGGTAATGAGCAGTTCTTC.

This clonotype was detected only once. The J gene is TRBJ2-3, the V gene TRBV11-3; 8 nucleotides line up with TRBD1. The CDR3 spans 15 residues. Germline assignment: CDR1 SGHNT and CDR2 YENEEA. J lost 3 bases, V lost 5 bases, and 7 bases had no gene match. The CDR3 DNA is TGTGCCAGCAGCCGCGGACAGGGTAGGACAGATACGCAGTATTTT. This gives the protein CASSRGQGRTDTQYF.

This clonotype was detected a few times. The gene calls are TRBV7-9 and TRBJ1-4; 7 nucleotides line up with TRBD1. Germline lookup yields CDR1 SEHNR and CDR2 FQNEAQ (reference sequence). This CDR3 has 18 amino acids. The trim removed 1 base at V and 4 bases at J, leaving 12 bases unmatched. In DNA, the CDR3 is TGTGCCAGCAGCTTAGGGACAGGTCCCGGAGGTAGTAATGAAAAACTGTTTTTT. Translation: CASSLGTGPGGSNEKLFF.

This clonotype was counted only a few times. The chain carries TRBV6-5 and TRBJ2-7; 7 nucleotides align to TRBD1. This CDR3 comprises 14 residues. V trimming: 0 bases; J trimming: 6 bases; junction bases outside the gene matches: 5. Germline V lookup: CDR1 MNHEY, CDR2 SVGAGI. The CDR3 loop is CASSYSTGVGEQYF. The CDR3 DNA reads as TGTGCCAGCAGTTACTCTACAGGGGTTGGCGAGCAGTACTTC.

The chain couples TRBV29-1 to TRBJ2-5, with 10 bases aligning to TRBD1. CDR3 length equals 13 residues. Germline CDR1 SQVTM, CDR2 ANQGSEA. V lost 7 bases, J lost 5 bases, and 7 bases stayed unmatched. Here the CDR3 reads CSARDRGWETQYF. For the CDR3, the DNA is TGCAGCGCTAGGGACAGGGGTTGGGAGACCCAGTACTTC.

The chain is built from TRBV15 and TRBJ2-1, with 11 bases that match TRBD1. Germline trimming cut 0 bases from V and 0 bases from J; bases unmatched to any gene: 7. The germline V gene has CDR1 LNHNV and CDR2 YYDKDF (reference sequence). CDR3 length: 19 residues. CDR3 in amino acids: CATSRDFTGTGGSYNEQFF. The CDR3 bases are TGTGCCACCAGCAGAGATTTCACCGGGACAGGGGGCTCCTACAATGAGCAGTTCTTC. The full variable domain, its missing parts supplied by reference TRBV15 and TRBJ2-1, is DAMVIQNPRYQVTQFGKPVTLSCSQTLNHNVMYWYQQKSSQAPKLLFHYYDKDFNNEADTPDNFQSRRPNTSFCFLDIRSPGLGDTAMYLCATSRDFTGTGGSYNEQFFGPGTRLTVL.

The CDR3 loop reads CASEGQISTDTQYF. DNA of the CDR3: TGTGCCAGCGAAGGACAGATCAGCACAGATACGCAGTATTTT. The chain joins TRBV2 to TRBJ2-3; a possible D gene is TRBD1 (6 bases). CDR1 is SNHLY, CDR2 FYNNEI, per germline. The CDR3 is 14 amino acids. Between the trimmed V and J ends, which lost 8 bases and 0 bases, there was a span of 12 bases.

J is TRBJ2-7 and V is TRBV12-3 or TRBV12-4; 7 bases agree with TRBD1. V was clipped by 1 base and J by 6 bases; unmatched bases: 6. The CDR3 covers 14 residues. The CDR3 reads CASSLGTGFREQYF. DNA of the CDR3: TGTGCCAGCAGTTTAGGGACAGGTTTTCGCGAGCAGTACTTC.

This clonotype was counted only a few times. The chain employs TRBV11-2 and TRBJ2-3; no clear D gene. With 2 bases removed from V and 6 bases from J, the gap between germline ends came to 12 bases. The CDR3 contains 14 residues. The germline CDR1 and CDR2 sequences are SGHAT and FQNNGV. The CDR3 protein is CASSLLPLQDTQYF. The CDR3 coding sequence is TGTGCCAGCAGCTTATTGCCATTACAGGATACGCAGTATTTT.

This clonotype was counted many times. The chain links TRBV29-1 to TRBJ1-5; D gene uncertain. Trimming stripped 4 bases from V and 4 bases from J, with 11 bases between. The CDR3 has 13 residues. Germline loops: CDR1 SQVTM, CDR2 ANQGSEA. In DNA, the CDR3 is TGCAGCGTTGGCGAGGGTCCAAATCAGCCCCAGCATTTT. Protein sequence: CSVGEGPNQPQHF.

This clonotype has a handful of counts. This chain connects TRBV7-3 to TRBJ2-3; possibly TRBD1 or TRBD2 for D (6 bases each). The length of the CDR3 is 18 residues. Germline values: CDR1 SGHTA, CDR2 FQGTGA. The V gene lost 1 base and the J gene lost 3 bases, with 20 bases spanning the gap. The CDR3 sequence: CASSLRGAQNVGTDTQYF. Here the CDR3 DNA reads TGTGCCAGCAGCTTAAGGGGGGCGCAAAATGTGGGAACAGATACGCAGTATTTT.

A few counts support this clonotype. J is TRBJ2-3 and V is TRBV7-9, with 8 bases fitting TRBD1. The ends lost 5 bases at V and 2 bases at J; junction bases unmatched: 12. Per germline, CDR1 SEHNR and CDR2 FQNEAQ (reference sequence). There are 17 residues in the CDR3. CDR3 coding DNA: TGTGCCAGCAGCAGGGGAGTGCGGGACAGGTACACAGATACGCAGTATTTT. It yields the protein CASSRGVRDRYTDTQYF.

This clonotype was picked up many times. The rearrangement links TRBV6-2 or TRBV6-3 to TRBJ2-7, with 7 bases aligning to TRBD1. V was pared by 7 bases and J by 3 bases, with 6 bases of the junction left unmatched. CDR3 length: 13 amino acids. In germline, CDR1 is MNHEY, CDR2 SVGEGT. CDR3: CASTRDRYYEQYF. Here the CDR3 DNA reads TGTGCCAGCACCCGGGACAGATACTACGAGCAGTACTTC.

Worth noting for this clonotype: The junction departs from germline at one end; a sequencing error may be responsible. The rearrangement uses TRBV7-7 and TRBJ2-1; 11 bases are a match to TRBD2. Per the germline V gene, CDR1 is SSHAT and CDR2 is FNYEAQ (reference sequence). This CDR3 spans 15 amino acids. The CDR3 nucleotides read TGTGCTAGCAGCTTAAGAGCGGGACTAGCGGAGGTCCGGTTCTTC. Translation: CASSLRAGLAEVRFF.

The chain is built from TRBV6-5 and TRBJ1-3, with D hard to call. Trimming stripped 5 bases from V and 5 bases from J, with 10 bases between. The CDR3 runs to 13 residues. CDR1 is MNHEY, CDR2 SVGAGI, per germline. The CDR3: CASSQRARNTIYF. The CDR3 coding sequence is TGTGCCAGCAGTCAAAGGGCACGAAACACCATATATTTT.

This clonotype was seen repeatedly, ten times or more. The germline gene is not matched at one end of the junction; a read error may be the cause. CDR3 sequence: CASSQMSGGNSEAFF. The CDR3 DNA sequence: TGTGCCAGCAGCCAAATGTCCGGAGGGAACAGTGAAGCTTTCTTT. V and J are TRBV3-1 and TRBJ1-1; D gene ambiguous. This CDR3 contains 15 residues. Looked up from germline, CDR1 is LGHDT and CDR2 is YNNKEL (reference sequence).

J is TRBJ2-5 and V is TRBV15, with a possible D match to TRBD1 (6 bases). Trimming took 3 bases from V and 1 from J, leaving 12 bases between them. Germline V CDR1 and CDR2: LNHNV, YYDKDF (reference sequence). The CDR3 spans 15 residues. This CDR3 reads CATSRRNRAQETQYF. The CDR3 DNA follows: TGTGCCACCAGCAGGAGAAACAGGGCCCAAGAGACCCAGTACTTC. Based on the CDR3 plus reference TRBV15 and TRBJ2-5, the full variable domain is DAMVIQNPRYQVTQFGKPVTLSCSQTLNHNVMYWYQQKSSQAPKLLFHYYDKDFNNEADTPDNFQSRRPNTSFCFLDIRSPGLGDTAMYLCATSRRNRAQETQYFGPGTRLLVL.

In DNA, the CDR3 is TGTGCTAGTGGCCTCCGCGAGTGGAGGTACGAGCAGTACTTC. This encodes CASGLREWRYEQYF. The gene calls are TRBV12-5 and TRBJ2-7, with TRBD2 as a possible D gene (5 bases). The CDR3 is 14 amino acids. V was trimmed by 6 bases and J by 4 bases, leaving 16 bases between them. Germline lookup yields CDR1 LGHNT and CDR2 FRNRAP.

The chain is built from TRBV7-9 and TRBJ1-1, with 7 bases matching TRBD1. The CDR3 is 14 residues long. The V segment lost 3 bases and the J segment 4 bases; nucleotides outside the gene matches: 5. Germline V gene lookup returns CDR1 SEHNR and CDR2 FQNEAQ (reference sequence). This CDR3 is CASSFRQGGTEAFF. The CDR3 nucleotides read TGTGCCAGCAGCTTTCGGCAGGGGGGCACTGAAGCTTTCTTT.

This clonotype has a handful of counts. The J gene is TRBJ2-1, the V gene TRBV7-8; tentatively, D is TRBD2 (6 bases). From germline, CDR1 is SGHVS and CDR2 FQNEAQ. The CDR3 sequence is 14 residues long. Trimming shortened V by 6 bases and J by 9 bases, and 18 bases separated the two germline ends. This chain's CDR3 is CASSKAEGPSEQFF. In DNA form, the CDR3 reads TGTGCCAGCAGTAAAGCGGAGGGGCCAAGTGAGCAGTTCTTC.

The rearrangement joins TRBV5-1 to TRBJ1-1, with D unclear. Trimming shortened V by 5 bases and J by 0 bases, and 11 bases separated the two germline ends. There are 14 residues in the CDR3. Germline lookup yields CDR1 SGHRS and CDR2 YFSETQ. The CDR3: CASSRSPVNTEAFF. The CDR3 nucleotides are TGCGCCAGCAGTCGTTCCCCCGTGAACACTGAAGCTTTCTTT.

V usage is TRBV7-9 and J usage is TRBJ2-5, with 9 bases matching TRBD2. With V trimmed by 3 bases and J by 0 bases, 5 bases remained unmatched. The germline V gene encodes CDR1 SEHNR and CDR2 FQNEAQ (reference sequence). The CDR3 length is 16 residues. This CDR3 is CASSFVLAGNQETQYF. The DNA of the CDR3 is TGTGCCAGCAGCTTTGTGCTAGCGGGGAACCAAGAGACCCAGTACTTC.

The chain uses TRBV10-3 and TRBJ2-1, with TRBD2 matching 8 bases. Per the germline V gene, CDR1 is ENHRY and CDR2 is SYGVKD. The CDR3 extends over 16 amino acids. Trimming at V came to 2 bases and at J to 2 bases, leaving 5 bases not matched to a gene. In DNA form, the CDR3 reads TGTGCCATCAGTGAGAATTCCGGGGGGGCCTACAATGAGCAGTTCTTC. Its translation: CAISENSGGAYNEQFF.

V usage is TRBV5-1 and J usage is TRBJ2-3, with TRBD2 matching 7 bases. The CDR3 consists of 18 residues. V shed 0 bases and J 4 bases; nucleotides not matched to a gene: 14. Germline values: CDR1 SGHRS, CDR2 YFSETQ. The CDR3: CASSLARGHTSVPDTQYF. Written as DNA, the CDR3 is TGCGCCAGCAGCTTGGCCCGGGGCCATACTAGCGTCCCAGATACGCAGTATTTT. The full variable domain, its missing parts supplied by reference TRBV5-1 and TRBJ2-3, is KAGVTQTPRYLIKTRGQQVTLSCSPISGHRSVSWYQQTPGQGLQFLFEYFSETQRNKGNFPGRFSGRQFSNSRSEMNVSTLELGDSALYLCASSLARGHTSVPDTQYFGPGTRLTVL.

This clonotype was observed a few times. The CDR3 here is CSARVAINEKLFF. The CDR3 bases are TGCAGTGCTAGAGTTGCCATTAATGAAAAACTGTTTTTT. This chain connects TRBV20-1 to TRBJ1-4; D not certain. The ends were cut back, 1 base at V and 4 bases at J, with 7 bases in the middle. CDR3 length: 13 residues. Germline lookup yields CDR1 DFQATT and CDR2 SNEGSKA (reference sequence).

V usage is TRBV24-1 and J usage is TRBJ2-5; D may match TRBD1 or TRBD2 (5 bases each). The CDR3 covers 13 residues. The V end lost 6 bases, the J end lost 7 bases, and 14 bases lay between the germline ends. CDR1 is KGHDR, CDR2 SFDVKD, per germline. The CDR3 region is CATSITGASTQYF. Written as DNA, the CDR3 is TGTGCCACCAGTATCACCGGGGCCTCGACCCAGTACTTC.